These 25 T cell receptor beta chains were all obtained from the same sample, sequenced in a study of cytomegalovirus exposure and HLA in healthy donors. PCR was performed using 60 Vbeta and 13 Jbeta primers. TCRdb's table, derived via immunoSEQ multiplex PCR, lists solely in-frame clones and lacks some. Among 150,000 to 200,000 clones listed, more than 75% were seen once. Source material: PBMCs. These receptor sequences come from a girl aged 5 to 17 in good health and CMV-seropositive.

V is TRBV7-8 and J is TRBJ2-1, with 8 bases aligning to TRBD2. The CDR3 is 17 residues long. Germline assignment: CDR1 SGHVS and CDR2 FQNEAQ. Trimming removed 0 bases from V and 6 bases from J; junction bases left unmatched: 10. In nucleotides, the CDR3 is TGTGCCAGCAGCTTAGCAGGAGGTAGCGGGACCGCCAATGAGCAGTTCTTC. Its translation is CASSLAGGSGTANEQFF. The complete variable domain, with remaining parts taken from reference TRBV7-8 and TRBJ2-1, reads GAGVSQSPRYKVAKRGQDVALRCDPISGHVSLFWYQQALGQGPEFLTYFQNEAQLDKSGLPSDRFFAERPEGSVSTLKIQRTQQEDSAVYLCASSLAGGSGTANEQFFGPGTRLTVL.

CDR3 sequence reads: CASSVGQGTEQYF. The CDR3 bases are TGTGCCAGCAGCGTCGGACAGGGGACGGAGCAGTACTTC. The J gene is TRBJ2-7, the V gene TRBV7-3, with 9 bases aligning to TRBD1. Per germline, CDR1 SGHTA and CDR2 FQGTGA. The CDR3 length is 13 residues. The J segment lost 7 bases and the V segment lost 5 bases, leaving 6 bases of the junction unmatched.

For this clone: One end of the junction does not line up with germline, which may come from a read error. The chain combines TRBV7-7 with TRBJ2-7, with 8 bases matching TRBD2. This CDR3 has 16 residues. The germline gives CDR1 SSHAT, CDR2 FNYEAQ (reference sequence). The CDR3 reads CASSLGIGGALDEQYF. The DNA for the CDR3 is TGTGCTAGCAGCTTAGGAATCGGGGGGGCCTTGGACGAGCAGTACTTC. The full variable domain, its missing parts supplied by reference TRBV7-7 and TRBJ2-7, is GAGVSQSPRYKVTKRGQDVTLRCDPISSHATLYWYQQALGQGPEFLTYFNYEAQPDKSGLPSDRFSAERPEGSISTLTIQRTEQRDSAMYRCASSLGIGGALDEQYFGPGTRLTVT.

This sequence joins TRBV27 and TRBJ2-7; D perhaps matches TRBD2 (5 bases). Per germline, CDR1 MNHEY and CDR2 SMNVEV (reference sequence). This CDR3 is 13 amino acids long. The germline V and J ends were trimmed by 4 bases and 1 base, with 8 bases remaining between them. CDR3 sequence reads: CASSYGESYEQYF. The CDR3 DNA follows: TGTGCCAGCAGTTACGGGGAATCCTACGAGCAGTACTTC.

The chain combines TRBV5-4 with TRBJ2-7, with TRBD2 matching over 8 bases. CDR3 size: 16 residues. Germline V lookup: CDR1 SGHNT, CDR2 YYREEE (reference sequence). V was clipped by 4 bases and J by 0 bases; unmatched bases: 9. The CDR3 coding sequence is TGTGCCAGCAGCCGATCGCTCGGGACTAGCTCCTACGAGCAGTACTTC. This gives the protein CASSRSLGTSSYEQYF.

V gene TRBV7-3 combines with J gene TRBJ2-3; perhaps TRBD2 as D (6 bases). The CDR3 loop spans 13 amino acids. V was clipped by 8 bases and J by 0 bases, with 9 bases between them. Germline CDR1 and CDR2: SGHTA and FQGTGA. The CDR3: CASRGRSTDTQYF. CDR3 bases: TGTGCCAGCCGGGGGAGGAGCACAGATACGCAGTATTTT.

The chain carries TRBV15 and TRBJ2-1, with TRBD1 identical over 9 bases. The CDR3 is made up of 13 amino acids. Per the germline V gene, CDR1 is LNHNV and CDR2 is YYDKDF (reference sequence). With 9 bases clipped from V and 6 bases from J, the junction kept 6 bases outside the gene matches. In nucleotides, the CDR3 is TGTGCCACGCGGGACAGGGAGTTCAATGAGCAGTTCTTC. It yields the protein CATRDREFNEQFF.

This clone was picked up one time. The chain combines TRBV7-8 with TRBJ2-1; D unresolved. CDR1 SGHVS and CDR2 FQNEAQ come from the germline V gene. V dropped 5 bases and J dropped 6 bases, with 11 bases sitting between them. The CDR3 has 13 residues. This chain's CDR3 is CASSPYPGNEQFF. The CDR3 bases are TGTGCCAGCAGCCCATACCCCGGCAATGAGCAGTTCTTC.

The CDR3 region has the DNA TGCGCCAGCAGCTTGGAGGGAGGCGCCCACAATGAGCAGTTCTTC. Translating gives CASSLEGGAHNEQFF. The J gene is TRBJ2-1, the V gene TRBV5-1, with D possibly being TRBD2 (6 bases). Germline lookup yields CDR1 SGHRS and CDR2 YFSETQ. Trimming took off 0 bases at V and 5 bases at J, with 12 bases between the two ends. The CDR3 spans 15 residues.

The V and J genes are TRBV7-9 and TRBJ2-1, with D possibly TRBD2 on 5 matching bases. The CDR3 spans 12 residues. V was trimmed by 5 bases and J by 9 bases, leaving 11 bases between them. Germline values: CDR1 SEHNR, CDR2 FQNEAQ (reference sequence). CDR3 in amino acids: CASSPLVPEQFF. CDR3 bases: TGTGCCAGCAGCCCACTAGTTCCTGAGCAGTTCTTC.

The V and J genes are TRBV7-3 and TRBJ1-3, with a weak D call TRBD1 (5 bases). Trimming took 6 bases from V and 4 from J, leaving 13 bases between them. Germline-derived CDR1 and CDR2 are SGHTA and FQGTGA. This CDR3 comprises 14 residues. The CDR3 region is CASRKDSSGNTIYF. The CDR3 DNA follows: TGTGCCAGCAGGAAAGACAGCTCGGGAAACACCATATATTTT.

This clone appeared a single time. The rearrangement uses TRBV10-2 and TRBJ2-7; 8 bases map to TRBD1. CDR3 size: 14 residues. The ends lost 7 bases at V and 1 base at J; junction bases unmatched: 6. Germline assignment: CDR1 WSHSY and CDR2 SAAADI. DNA for the CDR3: TGCGCCAGCACCAGGACAGGGAGTTCCTACGAGCAGTACTTC. This codes for CASTRTGSSYEQYF.

This clone has a handful of counts. V is TRBV5-1 and J is TRBJ2-7, with 9 bases fitting TRBD1. J lost 6 bases, V lost 4 bases, and 14 bases had no gene match. The CDR3 is 16 amino acids. Germline V gene lookup returns CDR1 SGHRS and CDR2 YFSETQ. The CDR3 protein is CASSLLMDRGTFEQYF. Here the CDR3 DNA reads TGCGCCAGCAGCCTTCTAATGGACAGGGGTACCTTCGAGCAGTACTTC.

CDR3 sequence reads: CASSDLAGYSFYGYTF. For the CDR3, the DNA is TGTGCCAGCAGTGATCTGGCAGGCTATTCGTTCTATGGCTACACCTTC. The V gene is TRBV2, the J gene TRBJ1-2; D unclear. V was cut by 3 bases and J by 4 bases, with 18 bases left in between. Germline assignment: CDR1 SNHLY and CDR2 FYNNEI. The length of the CDR3 is 16 residues.

The rearrangement joins TRBV7-2 to TRBJ2-7; no firm D call. The V end lost 2 bases, the J end lost 3 bases, and 5 bases lay between the germline ends. Germline V gene sequence: CDR1 SGHTA, CDR2 FQGNSA. CDR3 length equals 12 residues. CDR3 nucleotides: TGTGCCAGCAGCTTAAACAGCTACGAGCAGTACTTC. Amino acid sequence: CASSLNSYEQYF.

The chain joins TRBV5-6 to TRBJ2-2; TRBD2 aligns across 14 bases. This CDR3 has 19 residues. In germline, CDR1 is SGHDT, CDR2 YYEEEE. The V gene end was trimmed by 4 bases and the J gene end by 4 bases; junction bases not matched to a gene: 12. CDR3 protein: CASSAGGTSGSSFTGELFF. The CDR3 nucleotides are TGTGCCAGCAGCGCGGGCGGGACTAGCGGGAGTAGTTTCACCGGGGAGCTGTTTTTT.

This CDR3 is CASSLRGSGNTIYF. CDR3 nucleotides: TGCGCCAGCAGCCTAAGGGGGTCTGGAAACACCATATATTTT. V is TRBV4-1 and J is TRBJ1-3, with TRBD1 as a possible D gene (6 bases). Trimming left V 4 bases short and J 1 base short, with 8 bases between. Germline CDR1 MGHRA, CDR2 YSYEKL. The CDR3 loop spans 14 amino acids.

V usage is TRBV18 and J usage is TRBJ2-5, with TRBD1 identical over 8 bases. Germline V gene sequence: CDR1 KGHSH, CDR2 LQKENI. V lost 3 bases, J lost 1 base, and 4 bases stayed unmatched. The CDR3 runs to 15 residues. The CDR3 DNA sequence: TGTGCCAGCTCACCTGGCACAGGGGGCCAAGAGACCCAGTACTTC. It translates to CASSPGTGGQETQYF.

The chain employs TRBV29-1 and TRBJ2-7; 11 bases agree with TRBD2. V shed 4 bases and J 3 bases; nucleotides not matched to a gene: 2. Germline V gene lookup returns CDR1 SQVTM and CDR2 ANQGSEA. CDR3 size: 13 residues. CDR3 DNA: TGCAGCGTTGTGGGGACTAGCGGCTACGAGCAGTACTTC. Translating it yields CSVVGTSGYEQYF.

The V and J genes are TRBV7-9 and TRBJ2-2; weak D call: TRBD1 (7 bases). The germline V gene has CDR1 SEHNR and CDR2 FQNEAQ (reference sequence). V lost 8 bases, J lost 7 bases, and 11 bases lay in between. There are 12 residues in the CDR3. Here the CDR3 reads CASDREVGELFF. The CDR3 coding sequence is TGTGCCAGCGACAGGGAGGTCGGGGAGCTGTTTTTT.

The chain is built from TRBV7-2 and TRBJ2-5; 8 nucleotides agree with TRBD1. V lost 5 bases and J lost 4; bases outside the gene matches: 12. This CDR3 has 16 amino acids. Germline CDR1 is SGHTA and CDR2 is FQGNSA. CDR3 region: CASSPYRGARGETQYF. CDR3 bases: TGTGCCAGCAGCCCTTACAGGGGGGCGCGGGGAGAGACCCAGTACTTC.

The V and J genes are TRBV11-2 and TRBJ2-7; possibly TRBD2 for D (6 bases). V shed 3 bases and J shed 2 bases, with 14 bases lying between them. Per the germline V gene, CDR1 is SGHAT and CDR2 is FQNNGV. The CDR3 length is 15 residues. The chain's CDR3 is CASSFFGGAPYEQYF. The CDR3 DNA reads TGTGCCAGCAGCTTTTTTGGCGGGGCGCCCTACGAGCAGTACTTC.

The chain couples TRBV5-6 to TRBJ2-5, with TRBD1 matching over 7 bases. Germline loops: CDR1 SGHDT, CDR2 YYEEEE. Trimming removed 0 bases from V and 4 bases from J; junction bases left unmatched: 3. CDR3 length: 14 amino acids. CDR3 coding DNA: TGTGCCAGCAGCTTGGCCTCAGGGGGAGAGACCCAGTACTTC. Residues: CASSLASGGETQYF.

The rearrangement uses TRBV28 and TRBJ1-1, with 8 bases aligning to TRBD1. The CDR3 runs 14 residues. CDR1 is MDHEN, CDR2 SYDVKM, per germline. V was clipped by 6 bases and J by 1 base; unmatched bases: 4. The CDR3 coding sequence is TGTGCCAGCAGCGAAGGACAGGGGAACACTGAAGCTTTCTTT. Encoded protein: CASSEGQGNTEAFF.

The genes are TRBV2 and TRBJ1-2; maybe TRBD1 (6 bases). This CDR3 contains 12 residues. V lost 7 bases to trimming and J lost 8 bases, with 14 bases between them. Germline V gives CDR1 SNHLY, CDR2 FYNNEI. Here the CDR3 DNA reads TGTGCCAGCACGCGGGGGGCTGAGGGCTACACCTTC. Protein product: CASTRGAEGYTF.